The rows below give T cell receptor beta chains drawn from one sample of a study of CD8 T cells in Susac syndrome. MiXCR was run by TCRdb on the immunoSEQ multiplex PCR reads, yielding one entry per CDR3 protein. The sample contains around 280,000 distinct CDR3 sequences, 80% to 90% of which appear only once. The sequenced material came from CD8+ T cells from PBMCs. The receptor set was obtained from a human donor with multiple sclerosis. Both conserved end residues are trimmed from each CDR3. D genes are given only for firm matches.

>TRBV27|-
ATTDRTYEQY
>TRBV9|-
ASSAFWREQTDNEQF
>TRBV28|-
ASSFRTLNTGELF
>TRBV9|-
ASSEGVGANQPQH
>TRBV6-1|-
ASRRERGNTGELF
>TRBV19|TRBD2
AGSVGLAGLLQETQY
>TRBV10-3|-
AISEGTFYEQY
>TRBV28|-
AGSFLNGVGEQF
>TRBV19|TRBD2
ASSIWGLAGSPGELF
>TRBV20-1|-
SAQEDTGELF
>TRBV2|-
ASTRLVKDTQY
>TRBV19|-
ASSSDVSYEQY
>TRBV7-9|-
ASSLGSGQRRGEQY
>TRBV6-1|-
ASTAGGYEQY
>TRBV10-2|-
ASRFTLGWHKAF
>TRBV13|-
ASSSRDSLLTKY
>TRBV12-5|-
ASGLVPGLFNTGELF
>TRBV24-1|TRBD2
ATKGESAGAGEQF
>TRBV24-1|-
ATSDLAWGTQY
>TRBV6-5|TRBD2
ASSPGLALEKF
>TRBV5-3|TRBD1
ATRGQGYYNEQF
>TRBV27|TRBD1
ASSFQGAAETYEQY
>TRBV30|-
AWASITEQY
>TRBV9|-
ASSGVGANEQY
>TRBV11-2|-
ASSIGSAGGGYT
>TRBV25-1|-
ASSHQGDQPQH
>TRBV2|-
ASSGQSYEQY
>TRBV6-5|TRBD2
ASSYGSGRAGTDTQY
>TRBV6-2/TRBV6-3|-
ASSYSVTYEQY
>TRBV16|-
ASSQGVDEKLF
>TRBV6-1|-
ASSEWPREKLF
>TRBV2|TRBD2
ASSLTSGRHEQY
>TRBV30|TRBD1
AWKGTGEGTNTEAF
>TRBV7-3|-
ASSLTPGGALYNEQF
>TRBV9|TRBD2
ASSVGTSGGLRETQY
>TRBV27|-
ASSLGRGKNIQY
>TRBV29-1|-
SVTPLSTDTQY
>TRBV6-6|TRBD1
ASQGQLSYEQY
>TRBV6-5|-
ASSYSWGQETQY
>TRBV29-1|TRBD2
SVEASGRLNKQF
>TRBV6-1|TRBD2
ASSLSLAGDNEQF
>TRBV6-5|-
ASSYGGEIGDERY
>TRBV7-9|-
ASSSPLRNQETQY
>TRBV14|-
ASSPIGQLLPSYNEQF
>TRBV7-8|-
ASSLTTSNNEQF
>TRBV7-9|-
ASSSWTEQETQY
>TRBV19|-
ASKSAHSYNEQF
>TRBV12-3/TRBV12-4|-
ASSLWSINEAF
>TRBV27|TRBD1
ASSGSGGARTEAF
>TRBV7-9|-
ASSTPGRKANYGYT